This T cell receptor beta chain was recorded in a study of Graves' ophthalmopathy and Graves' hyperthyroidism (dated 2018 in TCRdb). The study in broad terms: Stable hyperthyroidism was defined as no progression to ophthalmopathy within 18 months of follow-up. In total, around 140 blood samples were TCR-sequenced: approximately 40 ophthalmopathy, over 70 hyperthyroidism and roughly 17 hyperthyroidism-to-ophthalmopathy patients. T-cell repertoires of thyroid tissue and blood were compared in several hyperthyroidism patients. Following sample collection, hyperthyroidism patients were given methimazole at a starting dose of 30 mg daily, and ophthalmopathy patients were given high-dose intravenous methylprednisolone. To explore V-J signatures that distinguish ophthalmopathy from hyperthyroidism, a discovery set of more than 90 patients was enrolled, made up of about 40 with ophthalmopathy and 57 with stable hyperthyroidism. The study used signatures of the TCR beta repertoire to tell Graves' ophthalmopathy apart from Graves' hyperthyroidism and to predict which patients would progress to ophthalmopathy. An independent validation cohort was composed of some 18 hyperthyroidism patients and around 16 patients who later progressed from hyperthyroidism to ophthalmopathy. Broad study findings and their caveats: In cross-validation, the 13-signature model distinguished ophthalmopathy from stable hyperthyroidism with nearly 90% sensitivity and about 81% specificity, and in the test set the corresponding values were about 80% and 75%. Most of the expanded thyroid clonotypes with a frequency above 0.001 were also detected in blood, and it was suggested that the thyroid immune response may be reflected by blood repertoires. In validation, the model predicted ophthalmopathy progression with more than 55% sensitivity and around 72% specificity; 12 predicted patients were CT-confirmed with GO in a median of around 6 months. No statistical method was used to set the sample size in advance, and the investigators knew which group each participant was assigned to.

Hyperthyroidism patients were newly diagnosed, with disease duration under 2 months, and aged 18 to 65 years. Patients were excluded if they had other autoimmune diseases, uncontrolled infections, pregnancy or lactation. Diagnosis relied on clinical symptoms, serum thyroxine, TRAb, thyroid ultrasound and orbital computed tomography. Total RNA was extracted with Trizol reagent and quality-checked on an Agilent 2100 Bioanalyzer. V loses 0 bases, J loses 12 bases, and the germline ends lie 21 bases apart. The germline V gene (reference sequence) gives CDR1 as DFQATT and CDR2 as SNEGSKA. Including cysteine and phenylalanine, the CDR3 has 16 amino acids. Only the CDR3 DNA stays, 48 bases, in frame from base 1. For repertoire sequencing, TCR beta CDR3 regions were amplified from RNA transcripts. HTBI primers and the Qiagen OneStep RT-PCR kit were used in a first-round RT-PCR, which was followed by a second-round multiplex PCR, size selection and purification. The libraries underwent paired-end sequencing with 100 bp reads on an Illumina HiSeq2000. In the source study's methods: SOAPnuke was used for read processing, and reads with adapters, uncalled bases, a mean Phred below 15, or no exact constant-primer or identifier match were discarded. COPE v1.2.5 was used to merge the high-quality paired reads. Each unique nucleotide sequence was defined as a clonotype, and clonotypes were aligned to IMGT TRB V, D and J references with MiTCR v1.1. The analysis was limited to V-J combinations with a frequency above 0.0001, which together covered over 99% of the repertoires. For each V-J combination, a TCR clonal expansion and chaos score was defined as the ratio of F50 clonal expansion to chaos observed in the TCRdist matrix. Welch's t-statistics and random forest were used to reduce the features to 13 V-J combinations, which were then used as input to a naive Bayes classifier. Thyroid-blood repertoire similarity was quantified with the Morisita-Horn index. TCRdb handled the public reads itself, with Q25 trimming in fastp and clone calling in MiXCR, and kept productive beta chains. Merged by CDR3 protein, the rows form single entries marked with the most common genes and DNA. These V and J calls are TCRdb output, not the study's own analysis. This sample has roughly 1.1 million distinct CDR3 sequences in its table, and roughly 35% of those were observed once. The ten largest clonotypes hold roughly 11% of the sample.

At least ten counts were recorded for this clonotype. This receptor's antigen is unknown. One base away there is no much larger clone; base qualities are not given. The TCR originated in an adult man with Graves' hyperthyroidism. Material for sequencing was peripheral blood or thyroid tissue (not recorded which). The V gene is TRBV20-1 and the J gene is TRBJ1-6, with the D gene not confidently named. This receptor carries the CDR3 CSARDPLNAALGPLHF. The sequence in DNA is TGCAGTGCTAGAGATCCCTTGAACGCGGCGTTGGGACCCCTCCACTTT.